The rows below give T cell receptor beta chains drawn from one sample of a study of T cell responses to AZD1222 COVID-19 vaccine. The data were produced by immunoSEQ multiplex PCR, yet TCRdb's version contains in-frame clones alone and is incomplete. This table has 55,000 to 60,000 clones, 85% to 90% appearing once. The source material was peripheral blood, sampled on day 0 of MenACWY control vaccination. The source is an adult in good health. Both conserved end residues are part of each CDR3. The order of the fields is D gene, J gene, clone size, V gene, CDR3 DNA, CDR3 protein. A D gene is named only where the DNA matches it firmly. The size field is filled for only some rows; it gives once, few, many or a size class.

d_call: -; j_call: TRBJ1-2; clone_size: -; v_call: TRBV27; cdr3_nt: TGTGCCAGCAGTTTAGCCGCCGGCTCGGCCGGAAATGGCTACACCTTC; cdr3_aa: CASSLAAGSAGNGYTF
d_call: -; j_call: TRBJ1-6; clone_size: -; v_call: TRBV3-1/TRBV3-2; cdr3_nt: TGTGCCAGCAGCCAAGTAGGTCAGGGTAGGAATTCACCCCTCCACTTT; cdr3_aa: CASSQVGQGRNSPLHF
d_call: TRBD2; j_call: TRBJ2-3; clone_size: -; v_call: TRBV12-3/TRBV12-4; cdr3_nt: TGTGCCAGCACCTCACTAGCGGAACCCCTTTATTTT; cdr3_aa: CASTSLAEPLYF
d_call: TRBD2; j_call: TRBJ2-5; clone_size: few; v_call: TRBV5-1; cdr3_nt: TGCGCCAGCAGCTTATCGAGGCTAGCGGGAGGGGAGACCCAGTACTTC; cdr3_aa: CASSLSRLAGGETQYF
d_call: -; j_call: TRBJ2-1; clone_size: -; v_call: TRBV5-4; cdr3_nt: TGTGCCAGCTCCCCCCAGGGGTTTAGCAATGAGCAGTTCTTC; cdr3_aa: CASSPQGFSNEQFF
d_call: -; j_call: TRBJ2-7; clone_size: -; v_call: TRBV28; cdr3_nt: TGTGCCAGCAGTTTATTGCTCGCCTACGAGCAGTACTTC; cdr3_aa: CASSLLLAYEQYF
d_call: -; j_call: TRBJ2-7; clone_size: -; v_call: TRBV28; cdr3_nt: TGTGCCAGCAGGTGGGGGAGGCCCTCCGAGCAGTACTTC; cdr3_aa: CASRWGRPSEQYF
d_call: TRBD2; j_call: TRBJ2-5; clone_size: -; v_call: TRBV18; cdr3_nt: TGTGCCAGCTCACCTCAACTAGCGGGAGGGGAAGAGACCCAGTACTTC; cdr3_aa: CASSPQLAGGEETQYF
d_call: -; j_call: TRBJ1-2; clone_size: -; v_call: TRBV6-2/TRBV6-3; cdr3_nt: TGTGCCAGCAGTCTCACGGACAGCTATGGCTACACCTTC; cdr3_aa: CASSLTDSYGYTF
d_call: TRBD2; j_call: TRBJ2-2; clone_size: -; v_call: TRBV7-2; cdr3_nt: TGTGCCAGCAGCTTAGGGGGCGGGAGGCCCACCGGGGAGCTGTTTTTT; cdr3_aa: CASSLGGGRPTGELFF
d_call: TRBD1; j_call: TRBJ1-3; clone_size: -; v_call: TRBV19; cdr3_nt: TGTGCCAGTAGTATAGAATTGGGACAGAGCTCTGGAAACACCATATATTTT; cdr3_aa: CASSIELGQSSGNTIYF
d_call: -; j_call: TRBJ2-1; clone_size: -; v_call: TRBV13; cdr3_nt: TGTGCCAGCAGCTTCTCTTACAATGAGCAGTTCTTC; cdr3_aa: CASSFSYNEQFF
d_call: -; j_call: TRBJ1-5; clone_size: -; v_call: TRBV6-5; cdr3_nt: TGTGCCAGCAGTTGGAAATCAGGCAATCAGCCCCAGCATTTT; cdr3_aa: CASSWKSGNQPQHF
d_call: TRBD1; j_call: TRBJ1-2; clone_size: -; v_call: TRBV19; cdr3_nt: TGTGCCAGTACCCCTGCCACAGGGGAATATGGCTACACCTTC; cdr3_aa: CASTPATGEYGYTF
d_call: TRBD2; j_call: TRBJ2-5; clone_size: -; v_call: TRBV5-1; cdr3_nt: TGCGCCAGCAGCCCCCTAGCGGGAGAAGAGACCCAGTACTTC; cdr3_aa: CASSPLAGEETQYF
d_call: -; j_call: TRBJ2-7; clone_size: -; v_call: TRBV29-1; cdr3_nt: TGCAGCGTTGAAAAGGGGCCGACCTACGAGCAGTACTTC; cdr3_aa: CSVEKGPTYEQYF
d_call: TRBD1; j_call: TRBJ1-1; clone_size: -; v_call: TRBV28; cdr3_nt: TGTGCCAGCAGAGAAGAGACAGGGACCATCGCTGAAGCTTTCTTT; cdr3_aa: CASREETGTIAEAFF
d_call: -; j_call: TRBJ2-1; clone_size: -; v_call: TRBV7-2; cdr3_nt: TGTGCCAGCAGCTTAGAAGGGGCTAGCTTCAATGAGCAGTTCTTC; cdr3_aa: CASSLEGASFNEQFF
d_call: TRBD1; j_call: TRBJ1-5; clone_size: -; v_call: TRBV6-2/TRBV6-3; cdr3_nt: TGTGCCAGCAGTTATGGACAGGTAAACAATCAGCCCCAGCATTTT; cdr3_aa: CASSYGQVNNQPQHF
d_call: TRBD1; j_call: TRBJ1-6; clone_size: -; v_call: TRBV7-9; cdr3_nt: TGTGCCAGCAGCCAAGGGACAGGGGTTAAGGGCAATTCACCCCTCCACTTT; cdr3_aa: CASSQGTGVKGNSPLHF
d_call: -; j_call: TRBJ1-2; clone_size: -; v_call: TRBV5-4; cdr3_nt: TGTGCCAGCAGGTTGCAGAGTGGCGGCTATGGCTACACCTTC; cdr3_aa: CASRLQSGGYGYTF
d_call: TRBD1; j_call: TRBJ1-2; clone_size: -; v_call: TRBV19; cdr3_nt: TGTGCCAGTACCGAATGGAGTGGTGGCAGGGGGCCAAATGGCTACACCTTC; cdr3_aa: CASTEWSGGRGPNGYTF
d_call: -; j_call: TRBJ2-3; clone_size: -; v_call: TRBV14; cdr3_nt: TGTGCCAGCAGCCCCCACTCGCGGCGCCCAGATACGCAGTATTTT; cdr3_aa: CASSPHSRRPDTQYF
d_call: -; j_call: TRBJ1-5; clone_size: -; v_call: TRBV28; cdr3_nt: TGTGCCAGCAGTTTTGGTCCCCCGCCCCAGCATTTT; cdr3_aa: CASSFGPPPQHF
d_call: TRBD1; j_call: TRBJ2-4; clone_size: -; v_call: TRBV14; cdr3_nt: TGTGCCAGCAGTCAGGGGCGGACAGGGATAGCCAAAAACATTCAGTACTTC; cdr3_aa: CASSQGRTGIAKNIQYF
d_call: -; j_call: TRBJ2-7; clone_size: -; v_call: TRBV19; cdr3_nt: TGTGCCAGTACCACCTCTGGCAGGGGCTCCTACGAGCAGTACTTC; cdr3_aa: CASTTSGRGSYEQYF
d_call: TRBD2; j_call: TRBJ2-5; clone_size: once; v_call: TRBV11-2; cdr3_nt: TGTGCCAGCAGCTTAGGGCGGGGGACCACCAGCCATAAGCGTCAGACCCAGTACTTC; cdr3_aa: CASSLGRGTTSHKRQTQYF
d_call: -; j_call: TRBJ2-5; clone_size: few; v_call: TRBV5-1; cdr3_nt: TGCGCCAGCAGTCGTGAAAGCGGGCTGCAAGAGACCCAGTACTTC; cdr3_aa: CASSRESGLQETQYF
d_call: -; j_call: TRBJ1-3; clone_size: -; v_call: TRBV7-2; cdr3_nt: TGTGCCAGCAGCTTAGTTGGGGGTGGGATTATTGGAAACACCATATATTTT; cdr3_aa: CASSLVGGGIIGNTIYF
d_call: -; j_call: TRBJ1-6; clone_size: -; v_call: TRBV4-3; cdr3_nt: TGCGCCAGCAGCCAAGAAGTTAATTCACCCCTCCACTTT; cdr3_aa: CASSQEVNSPLHF
d_call: -; j_call: TRBJ2-7; clone_size: -; v_call: TRBV28; cdr3_nt: TGTGCCAGCAGTACCACGGACATCTACGAGCAGTACTTC; cdr3_aa: CASSTTDIYEQYF
d_call: -; j_call: TRBJ2-3; clone_size: few; v_call: TRBV30; cdr3_nt: TGTGCCTGGAGTTATGCTACCAACACAGATACGCAGTATTTT; cdr3_aa: CAWSYATNTDTQYF
d_call: -; j_call: TRBJ1-5; clone_size: -; v_call: TRBV6-1; cdr3_nt: TGTGCCAGCAGTTATGTGGGATCCAATCAGCCCCAGCATTTT; cdr3_aa: CASSYVGSNQPQHF
d_call: TRBD2; j_call: TRBJ2-3; clone_size: -; v_call: TRBV15; cdr3_nt: TGTGCCACCAGCAGAGCCCAGACTAGCGGAGATACGCAGTATTTT; cdr3_aa: CATSRAQTSGDTQYF
d_call: TRBD1; j_call: TRBJ1-2; clone_size: -; v_call: TRBV5-6; cdr3_nt: TGTGCCAGCAGAACGACAGGGGAAGGTAGCTACACCTTC; cdr3_aa: CASRTTGEGSYTF
d_call: -; j_call: TRBJ2-3; clone_size: -; v_call: TRBV4-1; cdr3_nt: TGCGCCAGCAGCCAAGATAGGGGGGCGGTAACAGATACGCAGTATTTT; cdr3_aa: CASSQDRGAVTDTQYF
d_call: -; j_call: TRBJ2-6; clone_size: once; v_call: TRBV5-4; cdr3_nt: TGTGCCAGCAGCCAAGGGGGCTCTGGGGCCAACGTCCTGACTTTC; cdr3_aa: CASSQGGSGANVLTF
d_call: -; j_call: TRBJ2-1; clone_size: -; v_call: TRBV4-3; cdr3_nt: TGCGCCAGCAGCCAAGTGGGTCCTAGCGAAAGAATCGCCTACAATGAGCAGTTCTTC; cdr3_aa: CASSQVGPSERIAYNEQFF
d_call: -; j_call: TRBJ2-6; clone_size: few; v_call: TRBV4-3; cdr3_nt: TGCGCCAGCAGCCAAGAGGGACCCAGCTCTGGGGCCAACGTCCTGACTTTC; cdr3_aa: CASSQEGPSSGANVLTF
d_call: TRBD2; j_call: TRBJ2-3; clone_size: -; v_call: TRBV2; cdr3_nt: TGTGCCAGCAGGGCACTAGCGGGAGGGGGAGATACGCAGTATTTT; cdr3_aa: CASRALAGGGDTQYF
d_call: -; j_call: TRBJ1-4; clone_size: -; v_call: TRBV7-6; cdr3_nt: TGTGCCAGCAGCTTAGACGAGGGAACGGAACTGTTTTTT; cdr3_aa: CASSLDEGTELFF
d_call: -; j_call: TRBJ2-1; clone_size: -; v_call: TRBV24-1; cdr3_nt: TGTGCCACCAGTGATTTGAAATCGGGGGAGAGCTCCTACAATGAGCAGTTCTTC; cdr3_aa: CATSDLKSGESSYNEQFF
d_call: -; j_call: TRBJ1-5; clone_size: -; v_call: TRBV28; cdr3_nt: TGTGCCAGCAGTCTTTTAACAGGGCCCCAGCATTTT; cdr3_aa: CASSLLTGPQHF
d_call: -; j_call: TRBJ1-2; clone_size: -; v_call: TRBV6-5; cdr3_nt: TGTGCCAGCAAAAGGATGGAGTATGGCTACACCTTC; cdr3_aa: CASKRMEYGYTF
d_call: -; j_call: TRBJ1-2; clone_size: -; v_call: TRBV7-2; cdr3_nt: TGTGCCAGCAGCTTGGAACCCGGTCAGGGGTATGGCTACACCTTC; cdr3_aa: CASSLEPGQGYGYTF
d_call: -; j_call: TRBJ2-1; clone_size: -; v_call: TRBV7-2; cdr3_nt: TGTGCCAGCAGCTTAGACCGGGAGCGGTACAATGAGCAGTTCTTC; cdr3_aa: CASSLDRERYNEQFF
d_call: -; j_call: TRBJ2-7; clone_size: -; v_call: TRBV4-1; cdr3_nt: TGCGCCAGCAGCCAAGATCGTGGGTTGGGCTACGAGCAGTACTTC; cdr3_aa: CASSQDRGLGYEQYF
d_call: -; j_call: TRBJ2-7; clone_size: -; v_call: TRBV6-5; cdr3_nt: TGTGCCAGCAGTAGGGATTTCTACGAGCAGTACTTC; cdr3_aa: CASSRDFYEQYF
d_call: TRBD2; j_call: TRBJ2-1; clone_size: -; v_call: TRBV6-4; cdr3_nt: TGTGCCAGCAGTGTGACTAGCGGGATATCGTACAATGAGCAGTTCTTC; cdr3_aa: CASSVTSGISYNEQFF
d_call: -; j_call: TRBJ2-2; clone_size: once; v_call: TRBV5-4; cdr3_nt: TGTGCCAGCAGCTTGTCAGGGGTCGCCGGGGAGCTGTTTTTT; cdr3_aa: CASSLSGVAGELFF
d_call: -; j_call: TRBJ1-5; clone_size: -; v_call: TRBV28; cdr3_nt: TGTGCCAGCAGTTCGTGGGGACAAGAACTTAATCAGCCCCAGCATTTT; cdr3_aa: CASSSWGQELNQPQHF
d_call: -; j_call: TRBJ2-3; clone_size: -; v_call: TRBV10-3; cdr3_nt: TGTGCCATCAGTGAGTTGTCATCCGCAGATACGCAGTATTTT; cdr3_aa: CAISELSSADTQYF
d_call: TRBD1; j_call: TRBJ2-3; clone_size: -; v_call: TRBV27; cdr3_nt: TGTGCCAGCAGCGGACAGGGGAGGGCAGATACGCAGTATTTT; cdr3_aa: CASSGQGRADTQYF
d_call: TRBD2; j_call: TRBJ2-5; clone_size: -; v_call: TRBV5-1; cdr3_nt: TGCGCCAGCAGCTTGGGTCTAGCGGGAGGCCGCCAAGAGACCCAGTACTTC; cdr3_aa: CASSLGLAGGRQETQYF
d_call: -; j_call: TRBJ2-7; clone_size: -; v_call: TRBV7-9; cdr3_nt: TGTGCCAGCAGCTTATACCCGGACGAGCAGTACTTC; cdr3_aa: CASSLYPDEQYF
d_call: -; j_call: TRBJ1-5; clone_size: -; v_call: TRBV7-9; cdr3_nt: TGTGCCAGCAGCTTCACGAATCAGCCCCAGCATTTT; cdr3_aa: CASSFTNQPQHF
d_call: TRBD2; j_call: TRBJ2-3; clone_size: -; v_call: TRBV5-8; cdr3_nt: TGTGCCAGCAGCTTAAGGGCGAGCGGGGGCACAGATACGCAGTATTTT; cdr3_aa: CASSLRASGGTDTQYF